Sequencing of this T cell receptor beta chain was carried out in a study of cytomegalovirus exposure and HLA in healthy donors. It was with 60 Vbeta and 13 Jbeta primers that the PCR ran. Sequencing used immunoSEQ multiplex PCR; TCRdb keeps in-frame clones, though not all of them. This sample carries roughly 150,000 clones, around two thirds of them seen once, and the ten largest clones take 8% to 13%. The germline V gene has CDR1 PRHDT and CDR2 FYEKMQ (reference sequence). Trimming cost V 2 bases and J 3 bases; bases outside gene matches: 1. This CDR3 is built from 14 residues. Sequenced input: PBMCs. This receptor was identified in a man between 25 and 39 years old in good health and CMV-seropositive. J is TRBJ2-1 and V is TRBV13; 7 bases agree with TRBD2. DNA of the CDR3: TGTGCCAGCAGCTTACGCGGGGGCTACAATGAGCAGTTCTTC. It codes for CASSLRGGYNEQFF.